Presented here are 28 T cell receptor beta chains from one specimen sequenced in a study of cytomegalovirus exposure and HLA in healthy donors. PCR primers comprised 60 Vbeta and 13 Jbeta primers. The method was immunoSEQ multiplex PCR; TCRdb's version includes in-frame clones alone and lacks a portion of them. The data contain 110,000 to 150,000 clones, approximately 80% of them seen just once; the ten biggest clones take up more than 2%. The sample consisted of PBMCs. Receptor source: a boy between 2 and 10 years old in good health and CMV-seronegative.

This chain connects TRBV6-6 to TRBJ1-3, with D unclear. Between the trimmed V and J ends, which lost 9 bases and 1 base, there was a span of 10 bases. CDR3 length: 13 residues. Germline CDR1 and CDR2: MNHNY and SVGAGI (reference sequence). In nucleotides, the CDR3 is TGTGCCAGTGAAGGGAGATCTGGAAACACCATATATTTT. This translates into CASEGRSGNTIYF.

This sequence joins TRBV4-2 and TRBJ1-2; 7 bases are shared with TRBD1. CDR3 length equals 14 residues. Germline values: CDR1 LGHNA, CDR2 YNFKEQ. V lost 1 base to trimming and J lost 3 bases; unmatched junction nucleotides: 2. The CDR3 DNA follows: TGTGCCAGCAGCCAAGTCGGGACAGACTATGGCTACACCTTC. Its translation is CASSQVGTDYGYTF.

This chain connects TRBV6-1 to TRBJ2-7, with a possible D match to TRBD2 (7 bases). Germline assignment: CDR1 MNHNS and CDR2 SASEGT. CDR3 length: 13 residues. Trimming removed 7 bases from V and 6 bases from J, with 16 bases in between. CDR3 DNA: TGTGCCAGCATTTCGGGGGGCATGGGCGAGCAGTACTTC. This encodes CASISGGMGEQYF.

In this sample, this clone turned up once. This rearrangement joins TRBV6-1 to TRBJ1-2, with 10 bases fitting TRBD1. With V trimmed by 4 bases and J by 13 bases, 6 bases remained unmatched. The CDR3 loop spans 12 amino acids. Per germline, CDR1 MNHNS and CDR2 SASEGT. CDR3: CASSGGTGVCTF. The CDR3 bases are TGTGCCAGCAGTGGGGGGACAGGGGTATGCACCTTC.

The chain is built from TRBV5-1 and TRBJ2-3; 15 positions agree with TRBD2. The CDR3 contains 17 residues. V was clipped by 4 bases and J by 2 bases; unmatched bases: 5. CDR1 and CDR2 (germline): SGHRS, YFSETQ. CDR3 residues: CASSVRTSGGDTDTQYF. CDR3 sequence (DNA): TGCGCCAGCAGCGTCAGGACTAGCGGGGGGGACACAGATACGCAGTATTTT.

The chain links TRBV28 to TRBJ2-7; D uncertain. The ends were cut back, 6 bases at V and 4 bases at J, with 7 bases in the middle. This CDR3 is 11 amino acids long. CDR1 is MDHEN, CDR2 SYDVKM, per germline. The CDR3 DNA is TGTGCCAGCAGCCTCGTTTACGAGCAGTACTTC. This translates into CASSLVYEQYF.

The chain is built from TRBV28 and TRBJ1-2; possible D gene TRBD1, 6 bases. The CDR3 is 14 residues long. Germline V CDR1 and CDR2: MDHEN, SYDVKM. V was cut by 1 base and J by 8 bases, with 14 bases left in between. Here the CDR3 reads CASSLSARGLGYTF. CDR3 in DNA: TGTGCCAGCAGTTTATCCGCCAGGGGTTTGGGCTACACCTTC.

The V and J genes are TRBV15 and TRBJ1-2, with TRBD1 matching 9 bases. There are 15 residues in the CDR3. J gave up 8 bases and V 4 bases, and 11 bases lay outside the gene matches. CDR1 and CDR2 from the germline V gene are LNHNV and YYDKDF (reference sequence). The CDR3 loop reads CATSTNRGQGGGYTF. The CDR3 DNA sequence: TGTGCCACCAGCACAAACAGGGGGCAGGGAGGCGGCTACACCTTC.

This rearrangement joins TRBV4-3 to TRBJ2-3; possibly TRBD2 for D (5 bases). The CDR3 sequence is 12 residues long. Germline V gene sequence: CDR1 LGHNA, CDR2 YSLEER. V was trimmed by 3 bases and J by 5 bases, leaving 6 bases between them. CDR3: CASSHGGDTQYF. CDR3 sequence (DNA): TGCGCCAGCAGCCATGGAGGAGATACGCAGTATTTT.

The V call is TRBV5-4, the J call TRBJ2-1; TRBD2 matches 8 bases. The ends lost 4 bases at V and 2 bases at J; junction bases unmatched: 11. The CDR3 is 17 amino acids. CDR1 SGHNT and CDR2 YYREEE come from the germline V gene (reference sequence). The CDR3 DNA reads TGTGCCAGCAGCCCACACGGCGGCGGGAGGACCTACAATGAGCAGTTCTTC. It yields the protein CASSPHGGGRTYNEQFF.

The rearrangement uses TRBV19 and TRBJ2-5; 10 bases are a match to TRBD2. V trimming: 4 bases; J trimming: 5 bases; junction bases outside the gene matches: 4. The germline V gene has CDR1 LNHDA and CDR2 SQIVND (reference sequence). This CDR3 comprises 14 residues. The CDR3 loop is CASSTLAGVETQYF. The CDR3 bases are TGTGCCAGTAGTACGCTAGCGGGGGTCGAGACCCAGTACTTC.

This chain uses TRBV27 with TRBJ1-1, with D perhaps matching TRBD1 (5 bases). Between the trimmed V and J ends, which lost 6 bases and 5 bases, there was a span of 10 bases. Germline V gives CDR1 MNHEY, CDR2 SMNVEV (reference sequence). This CDR3 region has 12 residues. CDR3 nucleotides: TGTGCCAGCAGCCCAACAGGAACTGAAGCTTTCTTT. Protein: CASSPTGTEAFF.

This rearrangement joins TRBV7-9 to TRBJ2-5, with 9 bases aligning to TRBD1. V gave up 6 bases and J gave up 5 bases; unmatched junction bases: 16. Germline V lookup: CDR1 SEHNR, CDR2 FQNEAQ (reference sequence). The CDR3 is 17 amino acids. The CDR3 sequence: CASRSKSGQGRGETQYF. The CDR3 DNA reads as TGTGCCAGCAGGTCAAAATCGGGACAGGGTCGGGGTGAGACCCAGTACTTC. The variable domain in full, completed from reference TRBV7-9 and TRBJ2-5, reads DTGVSQNPRHKITKRGQNVTFRCDPISEHNRLYWYRQTLGQGPEFLTYFQNEAQLEKSRLLSDRFSAERPKGSFSTLEIQRTEQGDSAMYLCASRSKSGQGRGETQYFGPGTRLLVL.

The chain recombines TRBV7-3 with TRBJ2-2; D possibly corresponds to TRBD2 (6 bases). The germline V gene encodes CDR1 SGHTA and CDR2 FQGTGA. The CDR3 sequence is 15 residues long. Trimming pared 5 bases from V and 6 bases from J, leaving 16 bases between. The CDR3 coding sequence is TGTGCCAGCAGCCCTCTCGGGACTCCCGCCGGGGAGCTGTTTTTT. Translated: CASSPLGTPAGELFF.

The chain links TRBV5-1 to TRBJ2-2, with D unclear. Trimming stripped 0 bases from V and 6 bases from J, with 18 bases between. The CDR3 loop spans 17 amino acids. The V gene's germline CDR1 is SGHRS and CDR2 YFSETQ. In DNA, the CDR3 is TGCGCCAGCAGCTTGGGTATCGGTCAAATAGTCGCCGGGGAGCTGTTTTTT. Translating gives CASSLGIGQIVAGELFF.

This rearrangement joins TRBV11-3 to TRBJ1-3; D is undetermined. Germline V lookup: CDR1 SGHNT, CDR2 YENEEA. Trimming pared 1 base from V and 6 bases from J, leaving 10 bases between. CDR3 length: 14 residues. The CDR3 region has the DNA TGTGCCAGCAGCTTAGTGTCCGCGGCAAACACCATATATTTT. It codes for CASSLVSAANTIYF. The full variable domain, with the rest looked up from reference TRBV11-3 and TRBJ1-3, is EAGVVQSPRYKIIEKKQPVAFWCNPISGHNTLYWYLQNLGQGPELLIRYENEEAVDDSQLPKDRFSAERLKGVDSTLKIQPAELGDSAVYLCASSLVSAANTIYFGEGSWLTVV.

V is TRBV1 and J is TRBJ1-5; no check of the table's D call, TRBD1, against the DNA was made. TRBV1 is flagged as a pseudogene. The CDR3 extends over 20 amino acids. The CDR3 here is CTSSQAEGARLQYSNQPQHF. In DNA, the CDR3 is TGCACCAGCAGCCAAGCGGAGGGGGCGCGTCTCCAGTATAGCAATCAGCCCCAGCATTTT.

The chain recombines TRBV10-1 with TRBJ1-3, with D hard to call. Trimming took off 6 bases at V and 0 bases at J, with 15 bases between the two ends. This CDR3 spans 16 amino acids. CDR1 WNHNN and CDR2 SYGVQD come from the germline V gene (reference sequence). This chain's CDR3 is CASSERLPGSGNTIYF. CDR3 nucleotide sequence: TGCGCCAGCAGCGAACGACTGCCTGGCTCTGGAAACACCATATATTTT.

The V and J genes are TRBV10-3 and TRBJ1-2, with TRBD1 matching 7 bases. V dropped 8 bases and J dropped 0; count of bases not matched to a gene: 9. The germline V gene encodes CDR1 ENHRY and CDR2 SYGVKD. This CDR3 contains 15 residues. This CDR3 is CAISKGTGANYGYTF. The CDR3 bases are TGTGCCATCTCAAAAGGAACAGGGGCTAACTATGGCTACACCTTC.

The chain's CDR3 is CASSDSYSGANVLTF. The CDR3 DNA follows: TGTGCCAGCAGCGACAGTTACTCTGGGGCCAACGTCCTGACTTTC. J is TRBJ2-6 and V is TRBV28; perhaps TRBD1 as D (5 bases). The length of the CDR3 is 15 residues. Looked up from germline, CDR1 is MDHEN and CDR2 is SYDVKM. V was pared by 6 bases and J by 0 bases, with 9 bases between.

On this clone itself: Relative to the germline gene, one junction end is altered; a read error may explain this. The V gene is TRBV6-1, the J gene TRBJ2-7; D is perhaps TRBD1 (5 bases). Looked up from germline, CDR1 is MNHNS and CDR2 is SASEGT. The CDR3 totals 14 residues. The chain's CDR3 is CAGSALAQGSTSYF. The CDR3 DNA reads as TGTGCCGGCAGCGCTTTGGCGCAGGGCAGCACGTCGTACTTC.

The genes are TRBV7-2 and TRBJ1-4; D is possibly TRBD1 (6 bases). The V gene lost 4 bases and the J gene lost 0 bases, with 21 bases spanning the gap. The CDR3 has 19 amino acids. Germline CDR1 SGHTA, CDR2 FQGNSA. CDR3 sequence (DNA): TGTGCCAGCAGCTACTCCGGGACAAAAGCCGCTTCAACTAATGAAAAACTGTTTTTT. Amino acids: CASSYSGTKAASTNEKLFF.

This chain uses TRBV29-1 with TRBJ1-1; D ambiguous. Germline V gene sequence: CDR1 SQVTM, CDR2 ANQGSEA. CDR3 length: 15 amino acids. Trimming took 6 bases from V and 3 from J, leaving 20 bases between them. The CDR3 protein is CSVYLKRRADTEAFF. DNA of the CDR3: TGCAGCGTCTATCTCAAGAGGAGGGCAGACACTGAAGCTTTCTTT.

The rearrangement joins TRBV5-6 to TRBJ2-5, with D possibly matching TRBD1 (5 bases). Trimming stripped 0 bases from V and 5 bases from J, with 20 bases between. The V gene's germline CDR1 is SGHDT and CDR2 YYEEEE. This CDR3 has 17 amino acids. CDR3 protein: CASSLAVSVRVRETQYF. The DNA of the CDR3 is TGTGCCAGCAGCTTGGCGGTATCGGTCAGGGTGAGGGAGACCCAGTACTTC.

To note about this clone: A junction end diverges from the germline sequence, so it may reflect a read error. The chain carries TRBV7-9 and TRBJ2-7, with D maybe TRBD2 (5 bases). This CDR3 has 13 residues. Germline values: CDR1 SEHNR, CDR2 FQNEAQ (reference sequence). The CDR3: CSSSRPGNYEQYF. The CDR3 DNA reads TGTTCCAGCAGCCGGCCGGGAAACTACGAGCAGTACTTC.

This clone was seen more than once but under ten times. V and J are TRBV7-2 and TRBJ1-3; maybe TRBD1 (5 bases). CDR1 and CDR2 (germline): SGHTA, FQGNSA. The CDR3 runs 15 residues. The V and J ends lost 5 bases and 2 bases respectively, with 13 bases between them. DNA for the CDR3: TGTGCCAGCAGCCTACCGGGACTGCCTGGAAACACCATATATTTT. Its translation is CASSLPGLPGNTIYF.

V and J are TRBV11-1 and TRBJ2-1; a possible D gene is TRBD2 (6 bases). The CDR3 is 16 residues long. The ends were cut back, 5 bases at V and 8 bases at J, with 22 bases in the middle. Germline V CDR1 and CDR2: SGHAT, FQDESV (reference sequence). Here the CDR3 reads CASSPSRGTSLDEQFF. The DNA of the CDR3 is TGTGCCAGCAGCCCATCCCGAGGTACTAGCTTGGATGAGCAGTTCTTC.

The J gene is TRBJ2-1, the V gene TRBV11-2; TRBD1 agrees at 10 bases. The CDR3 consists of 16 residues. CDR1 is SGHAT and CDR2 is FQNNGV in the germline V gene. Losses at the gene ends were 2 bases for V and 7 bases for J; bases not matched to a gene: 8. The CDR3 sequence is CASSLNSGQGWNEQFF. The CDR3 coding sequence is TGTGCCAGCAGCTTAAACTCGGGACAGGGGTGGAATGAGCAGTTCTTC.